This TCR beta chain was sequenced during a study of shared clonotypes between healthy human individuals (dated by TCRdb to 2018 to 2021). Turning to the overall study: A couple of women and three men aged 18 to 49 years were included in the cohort. Per donor, three plates each were used for CD4 naive and CD4 memory, two for CD8 naive, and one for CD8 memory. To estimate repertoire size and how much clonotype sharing occurs between individuals, the study deeply sequenced the blood TCR repertoires of about five healthy adults. To increase sequencing depth and limit assay-specific biases, different laboratories used diverse techniques to prepare libraries and sequence TCR repertoires. Each donor's leukapheresis produced roughly between about 0.8 and 10 billion PBMCs.

Using the deep immunoSEQ assay, TCR CDR3 regions were amplified from genomic DNA by multiplex PCR. Extracted genomic DNA from each cell subset was distributed evenly across all wells of several immunoSEQ 96-well plates, and each plate was treated as a replicate. For sorted subsets, 200 to 250 ng of genomic DNA, equivalent to around 31,000 T cell genomes, went into each replicate PCR. Purified libraries were measured with a Qubit 3.0 fluorometer, size-checked on a Bioanalyzer 2100, and measured again with the KAPA Library Quantification kit. A separate single-read 150-cycle Illumina NextSeq 550 flow cell was used to sequence each immunoSEQ 96-well plate. The study's own analysis went as follows. The immunoSEQ output contained only junctional sequences without quality scores, so filtering could not match that applied to full-length reads. To assign V/J genes and CDR3, sequences were annotated against IMGT germline references using PyIR, a Python wrapper for IgBLAST v1.9. Reads with weak V/J assignments (E-value above 1e-6), missing CDR3, stop codons, out-of-frame junctions, or ambiguous translated residues were removed. V3J clonotypes were defined as sequences sharing the same inferred V gene, J gene, and CDR3 amino acid sequence. Percentage overlap between repertoires was computed as shared unique clonotypes divided by the size of the smaller repertoire. Three approaches were used to assess repertoire richness: RTK rarefaction, the Chao1 estimator, and Recon v2.1 estimates of unobserved clonotypes. OLGA was used to compute generation probabilities for all TCRbeta clonotypes that the gDNA method yielded from a few donors. TCRdb holds this immuneACCESS table with in-frame rearrangements only. Some clones are missing; in checked studies, unresolved V genes explain under half, and the rest has no known cause. Clone size and V and J calls were adopted from that table, with D and trimming inferred from the DNA. This sample lists some 2 million clones; over 85% were detected once. The ten biggest clones cover approximately 1.2% of the sample.

Overall study outcomes, separate from this receptor: Estimated clonotype richness was generally larger for naive than for memory subsets. Because the study included only a small number of donors, the genetic and exposure-history diversity represented was limited. Based on pairwise subsampling, the degree of clonotype sharing among donors was expected to be affected by sequencing depth. Only blood was sampled, and tissue TCR repertoires likely differ from those in blood. Sharing across several donors was observed for 5% to 6.5% of naive CD4, over 3% of naive CD8, 2.3% of memory CD4, and roughly 0.43% of memory CD8 clonotypes. Higher generation probabilities were observed for clonotypes shared by all four sorted-subset donors than for non-shared clonotypes. Even with the large sequencing depth, rarefaction of the sorted-subset datasets indicated that sequencing was incomplete.

CD8 naive samples were obtained by positive selection for CCR7 among CD45RO-negative cells, yielding a CD45RA+CCR7+ population from which TemRA cells were excluded. Healthy HIV-negative adults with no recently reported acute infections or vaccinations were included as donors. All donors were Caucasian adults living in Nashville, Tennessee, USA. Blood was obtained by leukapheresis, after which PBMCs were separated by Ficoll-Histopaque density gradient centrifugation and cryopreserved in liquid nitrogen vapor phase. Analytical flow cytometry was used to check the purity and quantity of each magnetically sorted T cell population. Each sorted fraction had its genomic DNA isolated and then quantified by UV absorbance on a Nanodrop 2000c. This clone was seen a single time. Its recognized antigen is unknown. Base qualities are not recorded, but no much larger clone differs from it by a single base. The sequencing input was naive CD8+ T cells sorted from blood. What this sample's cell subset or site label stands for: CD45RA+CCR7+. This sequence originates from a man in his late teens or twenties in good health.

The DNA sequence is given as TGTGCCAGCAGTGAATATGCCGGCAGCCCCTCAGAGACCCAGTACTTC. The translation is CASSEYAGSPSETQYF. The sequence joins TRBV25-1 to TRBJ2-5, with no reliable assignment of the D segment. The CDR3, cysteine through phenylalanine, is 16 amino acids long. The sequence is cut down to CDR3 DNA, 48 bases in frame from base 1. The germline V gene supplies CDR1 MGHDK and CDR2 SYGVNS. V was cut back by 0 bases and J by 4 bases, leaving a gap of 15 bases between them. The CDR3 plus the reference TRBV25-1 and TRBJ2-5 genes for the other parts give the full variable domain: EADIYQTPRYLVIGTGKKITLECSQTMGHDKMYWYQQDPGMELHLIHYSYGVNSTEKGDLSSESTVSRIRTEHFPLTLESARPSHTSQYLCASSEYAGSPSETQYFGPGTRLLVL.